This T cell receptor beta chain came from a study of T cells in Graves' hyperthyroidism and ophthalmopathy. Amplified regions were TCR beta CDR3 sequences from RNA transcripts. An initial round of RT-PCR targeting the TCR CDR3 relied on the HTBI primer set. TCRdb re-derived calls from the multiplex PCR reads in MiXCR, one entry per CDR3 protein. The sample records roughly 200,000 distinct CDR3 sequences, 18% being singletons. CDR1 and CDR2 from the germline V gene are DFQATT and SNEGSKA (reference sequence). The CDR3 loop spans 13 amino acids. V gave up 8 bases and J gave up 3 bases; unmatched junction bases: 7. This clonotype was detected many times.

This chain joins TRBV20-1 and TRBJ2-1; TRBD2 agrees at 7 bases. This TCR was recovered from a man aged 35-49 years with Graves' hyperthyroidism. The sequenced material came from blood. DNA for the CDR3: TGCAGTCTGGGAGCGGGGAACTACAATGAGCAGTTCTTC. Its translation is CSLGAGNYNEQFF.